What follows are 26 T cell receptor beta chains derived from one specimen sequenced in a study of Ad26.COV2.S vaccination and SARS-CoV-2 variants. Treatment: approximately 18 received Ad26.COV2.S at low or high dose, single or two shots; several received placebo; per-sample allocation not given. Sampling was performed 63 days after the first vaccine or placebo injection. Measured with immunoSEQ multiplex PCR; TCRdb has only the in-frame clones, and not every one. The repertoire holds around 300,000 clones, with approximately 86% as singletons. Specimen: peripheral blood, collected in a trial of Ad26.COV2.S vaccine versus placebo. The receptors here all came from a person aged 18 to 65 who received the Ad26.COV2.S COVID-19 vaccine or a placebo.

About this clone itself: The sample carries other DNA sequences with the same CDR3. The chain combines TRBV7-9 with TRBJ2-5, with D tentatively TRBD2 (6 bases). CDR3 length equals 14 residues. CDR1 is SEHNR and CDR2 is FQNEAQ in the germline V gene (reference sequence). Between the trimmed V and J ends, which lost 0 bases and 2 bases, there was a span of 7 bases. CDR3 residues: CASSLASGQETQYF. For the CDR3, the DNA is TGTGCCAGCAGCTTAGCTAGCGGACAAGAGACCCAGTACTTC.

J is TRBJ1-5 and V is TRBV25-1; 7 bases match TRBD1. V dropped 5 bases and J dropped 1; count of bases not matched to a gene: 5. Germline CDR1 MGHDK, CDR2 SYGVNS. The CDR3 consists of 15 residues. The CDR3 loop is CASSPLQGSNQPQHF. Written as DNA, the CDR3 is TGTGCCAGCAGTCCATTACAGGGGAGCAATCAGCCCCAGCATTTT.

The chain is built from TRBV5-1 and TRBJ1-1, with a weak D call TRBD1 (6 bases). This CDR3 contains 14 residues. CDR1 SGHRS and CDR2 YFSETQ come from the germline V gene. V lost 4 bases and J lost 3, with 13 bases in between. The CDR3 sequence is CASSVDRQDTEAFF. The DNA of the CDR3 is TGCGCCAGCAGCGTCGACAGACAGGACACTGAAGCTTTCTTT.

This clone was recorded only once. This chain connects TRBV30 to TRBJ2-7; 8 nucleotides align to TRBD1. Germline V gene lookup returns CDR1 GTSNPN and CDR2 SVGIG (reference sequence). This CDR3 spans 13 amino acids. V shed 2 bases and J 4 bases; nucleotides not matched to a gene: 4. The DNA for the CDR3 is TGTGCCTGGAGTCCGGGACAGGTTTACGAGCAGTACTTC. Protein sequence: CAWSPGQVYEQYF.

The chain links TRBV6-2 or TRBV6-3 to TRBJ2-7; no reliable D call. CDR1 MNHEY and CDR2 SVGEGT come from the germline V gene. Trimming took off 2 bases at V and 2 bases at J, with 13 bases between the two ends. The CDR3 runs to 15 residues. CDR3 amino acids: CASSYSRLQAYEQYF. CDR3 in DNA: TGTGCCAGCAGTTACAGCCGGCTCCAGGCCTACGAGCAGTACTTC.

The chain links TRBV4-3 to TRBJ2-1, with D perhaps being TRBD1 or TRBD2 (7 bases each). Germline CDR1 is LGHNA and CDR2 is YSLEER. This CDR3 has 16 residues. V was trimmed by 0 bases and J by 7 bases, leaving 16 bases between them. In DNA, the CDR3 is TGCGCCAGCAGCCAAGAGTCCCAGGGGGGGATGAATGAGCAGTTCTTC. Translated: CASSQESQGGMNEQFF.

The chain employs TRBV6-2 or TRBV6-3 and TRBJ1-3, with D hard to call. The V end was cut by 0 bases, the J end by 0 bases, with 9 bases between. Germline CDR1 and CDR2: MNHEY and SVGEGT. The CDR3 runs to 16 residues. The CDR3 loop reads CASSYSPGSSGNTIYF. The DNA of the CDR3 is TGTGCCAGCAGTTACTCACCGGGTTCCTCTGGAAACACCATATATTTT.

In its sample, this clone was seen once. The chain is built from TRBV23-1 and TRBJ2-6; D is undetermined. TRBV23-1 is identified as an open reading frame with a role that is uncertain. Trimming stripped 3 bases from V and 4 bases from J, with 13 bases between. The CDR3 sequence is 16 residues long. DNA of the CDR3: TGCGCCAGCAGTCAGCCCCGCGTCTCCGGGGCCAACGTCCTGACTTTC. As protein: CASSQPRVSGANVLTF.

The chain links TRBV7-2 to TRBJ2-3, with 8 bases aligning to TRBD2. V shed 2 bases and J 2 bases; nucleotides not matched to a gene: 6. Germline V gives CDR1 SGHTA, CDR2 FQGNSA. This CDR3 comprises 16 residues. Here the CDR3 DNA reads TGTGCCAGCAGCTTATGGCTAGCGGGTCACACAGATACGCAGTATTTT. This encodes CASSLWLAGHTDTQYF.

This clone was recorded only once. The V gene is TRBV18, the J gene TRBJ1-3; 9 positions match TRBD1. Germline V gene sequence: CDR1 KGHSH, CDR2 LQKENI. Trimming took 3 bases from V and 0 from J; bases not matched to a gene: 6. The CDR3 contains 17 residues. The CDR3 nucleotides read TGTGCCAGCTCACCTTTACAGGGGGCGAGCTCTGGAAACACCATATATTTT. Protein sequence: CASSPLQGASSGNTIYF.

The chain has TRBV27 and TRBJ2-7, with D perhaps matching TRBD1 (5 bases). This CDR3 region has 13 residues. Trimming pared 5 bases from V and 7 bases from J, leaving 15 bases between. The V gene's germline CDR1 is MNHEY and CDR2 SMNVEV (reference sequence). CDR3 amino acids: CASSGQGTREQYF. CDR3 DNA sequence: TGTGCCAGCAGTGGCCAGGGAACACGGGAGCAGTACTTC.

The J gene is TRBJ2-1, the V gene TRBV10-3, with TRBD2 matching 8 bases. The CDR3 loop spans 15 amino acids. Trimming removed 4 bases from V and 9 bases from J; junction bases left unmatched: 11. Germline V gene lookup returns CDR1 ENHRY and CDR2 SYGVKD. In DNA form, the CDR3 reads TGTGCCATCAGTGTAAGCTTGGGACTAGAGGGTGAGCAGTTCTTC. This gives the protein CAISVSLGLEGEQFF.

This clone was counted only a few times. CDR3 coding DNA: TGTGCCAGCAGTGCGAGCGGGGGGGCCGGGAATGAGCAGTTCTTC. It codes for CASSASGGAGNEQFF. The V gene is TRBV6-4, the J gene TRBJ2-1; TRBD2 matches 10 bases. The CDR3 spans 15 residues. V trimming: 4 bases; J trimming: 7 bases; junction bases outside the gene matches: 7. Germline V gene lookup returns CDR1 MRHNA and CDR2 SNTAGT.

In regard to this clone: With only one base between it and a far larger clone, this is likely a read error. CDR3 region: CASGRGETQYF. The CDR3 DNA is TGTGCCAGCGGCAGGGGGGAGACCCAGTACTTC. The V and J genes are TRBV27 and TRBJ2-5; 7 bases match TRBD1. The V gene end was trimmed by 8 bases and the J gene end by 5 bases; junction bases not matched to a gene: 2. Germline V CDR1 and CDR2: MNHEY, SMNVEV (reference sequence). This CDR3 has 11 amino acids.

The chain combines TRBV6-4 with TRBJ2-1, with TRBD1 as a possible D gene (5 bases). Germline values: CDR1 MRHNA, CDR2 SNTAGT. The V end lost 3 bases, the J end lost 7 bases, and 16 bases lay between the germline ends. This CDR3 has 15 residues. In DNA, the CDR3 is TGTGCCAGCAGTGAATCACAAGGGGCGTGGAATGAGCAGTTCTTC. It is translated as CASSESQGAWNEQFF.

This chain links TRBV5-4 with TRBJ2-6; D remains ambiguous. The CDR3 extends over 15 amino acids. The ends were cut back, 0 bases at V and 0 bases at J, with 4 bases in the middle. Germline V gives CDR1 SGHNT, CDR2 YYREEE (reference sequence). The CDR3 region is CASSLDSSGANVLTF. CDR3 DNA: TGTGCCAGCAGCTTGGACAGCTCTGGGGCCAACGTCCTGACTTTC.

V is TRBV10-2 and J is TRBJ2-5, with D maybe TRBD2 (6 bases). The germline V gene has CDR1 WSHSY and CDR2 SAAADI. CDR3 size: 15 residues. V was cut by 2 bases and J by 1 base, with 11 bases left in between. Here the CDR3 DNA reads TGCGCCAGCAGTGAGCCCCGGGAGATCCAAGAGACCCAGTACTTC. It encodes CASSEPREIQETQYF.

The chain combines TRBV6-5 with TRBJ1-2; D might be TRBD1 (5 bases). Per the germline V gene, CDR1 is MNHEY and CDR2 is SVGAGI. This CDR3 region has 16 residues. Trimming removed 0 bases from V and 3 bases from J, with 14 bases in between. CDR3 nucleotide sequence: TGTGCCAGCAGTTACTCCGGAACAGGCGGAGACTATGGCTACACCTTC. The encoded protein is CASSYSGTGGDYGYTF.

V usage is TRBV24-1 and J usage is TRBJ1-5; D uncertain. Germline CDR1 reads KGHDR; CDR2 reads SFDVKD. Trimming removed 6 bases at V and 8 bases at J, with 13 bases between. This CDR3 contains 13 residues. Written as DNA, the CDR3 is TGTGCCACCAGTTTCGGGAACGCGGAGCCCCAGCATTTT. Its protein is CATSFGNAEPQHF.

The V gene is TRBV4-3, the J gene TRBJ2-7; perhaps TRBD2 as D (8 bases). This CDR3 spans 19 amino acids. Trimming removed 1 base from V and 5 bases from J, with 27 bases in between. Germline values: CDR1 LGHNA, CDR2 YSLEER. The CDR3 here is CASSQAPGGMTGGQNEQYF. The CDR3, as DNA: TGCGCCAGCAGCCAAGCCCCAGGGGGGATGACGGGAGGGCAAAACGAGCAGTACTTC.

The chain carries TRBV7-9 and TRBJ1-1; no clear D gene. CDR3 length: 13 residues. Germline CDR1 SEHNR, CDR2 FQNEAQ (reference sequence). V shed 5 bases and J shed 4 bases, with 11 bases lying between them. The CDR3 DNA reads as TGTGCCAGCAGCCGAGGTGTTTCCACTGAAGCTTTCTTT. It specifies CASSRGVSTEAFF.

The chain uses TRBV28 and TRBJ2-2; D unclear. There are 15 residues in the CDR3. The V end was cut by 6 bases, the J end by 6 bases, with 17 bases between. CDR1 is MDHEN, CDR2 SYDVKM, per germline. CDR3 loop: CASRDYYRHAGELFF. The DNA of the CDR3 is TGTGCCAGCAGAGATTATTACAGACATGCCGGGGAGCTGTTTTTT.

The V and J genes are TRBV18 and TRBJ2-4; 10 bases are a match to TRBD1. Germline V CDR1 and CDR2: KGHSH, LQKENI. Germline trimming cut 3 bases from V and 1 base from J; bases unmatched to any gene: 6. The CDR3 sequence is 17 residues long. The CDR3, as DNA: TGTGCCAGCTCACCCCGACAGGGGGCTTTGGCCAAAAACATTCAGTACTTC. Translated, it gives CASSPRQGALAKNIQYF.

V usage is TRBV6-2 or TRBV6-3 and J usage is TRBJ2-1; 12 bases fit TRBD2. Trimming at V came to 2 bases and at J to 4 bases, leaving 3 bases not matched to a gene. CDR1 is MNHEY, CDR2 SVGEGT, per germline. This CDR3 spans 16 amino acids. The CDR3 is CASSYAGTSGYNEQFF. CDR3 coding DNA: TGTGCCAGCAGTTACGCCGGGACTAGCGGGTACAATGAGCAGTTCTTC.

This sequence joins TRBV28 and TRBJ1-6, with D unclear. Germline values: CDR1 MDHEN, CDR2 SYDVKM. The CDR3 covers 16 residues. The ends were cut back, 6 bases at V and 0 bases at J, with 12 bases in the middle. The CDR3 region is CASSLTVSSYNSPLHF. CDR3 DNA: TGTGCCAGCAGCCTGACGGTGAGCTCCTATAATTCACCCCTCCACTTT.

V is TRBV18 and J is TRBJ1-3; D remains ambiguous. The V and J ends lost 3 bases and 0 bases respectively, with 9 bases between them. The CDR3 sequence is 15 residues long. Germline CDR1 is KGHSH and CDR2 is LQKENI. CDR3 coding DNA: TGTGCCAGCTCACCGTCCGAGGCCTCTGGAAACACCATATATTTT. Its protein product is CASSPSEASGNTIYF.